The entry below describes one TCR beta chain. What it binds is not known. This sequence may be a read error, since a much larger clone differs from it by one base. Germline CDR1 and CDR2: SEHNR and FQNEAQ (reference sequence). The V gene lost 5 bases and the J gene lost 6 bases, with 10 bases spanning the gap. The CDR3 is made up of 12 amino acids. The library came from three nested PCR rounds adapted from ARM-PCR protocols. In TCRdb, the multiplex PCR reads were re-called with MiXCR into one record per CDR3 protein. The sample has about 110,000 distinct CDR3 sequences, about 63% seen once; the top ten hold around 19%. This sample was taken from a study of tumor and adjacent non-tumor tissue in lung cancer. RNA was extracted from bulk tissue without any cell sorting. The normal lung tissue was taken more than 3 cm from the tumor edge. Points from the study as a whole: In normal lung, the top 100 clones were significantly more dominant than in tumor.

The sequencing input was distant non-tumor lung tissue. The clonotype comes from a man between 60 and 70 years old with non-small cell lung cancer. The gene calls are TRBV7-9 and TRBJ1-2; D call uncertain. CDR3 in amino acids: CASSPIGNGYTF. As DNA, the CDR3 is TGTGCCAGCAGCCCGATAGGGAATGGCTACACCTTC.